The text below deals with one TCR beta chain. What it recognizes is unknown. Germline trimming cut 7 bases from V and 4 bases from J; bases unmatched to any gene: 4. Looked up from germline, CDR1 is SQVTM and CDR2 is ANQGSEA. The CDR3 has 13 residues. The source of the sample is a study of blood T cell dynamics during melanoma immunotherapy. The protocol was immunoSEQ multiplex PCR, while the TCRdb copy is restricted to in-frame clones and leaves out a portion. The sample lists approximately 29,000 clones, 75% to 90% occurring once. Findings and caveats of the study: Disease-control patients' PBMC repertoires became either more clonal or more diverse at W3.

Stated time point: week 3, after first cycle of checkpoint inhibitor. At 12 weeks after first infusion, RECIST 1.1 defined response for most patients. Patients had no prior systemic cancer treatment, immunosuppressants or other active cancers. Sequencing used blood, obtained from a patient treated with checkpoint blockade. The chain couples TRBV29-1 to TRBJ2-3; 11 bases align to TRBD1. This TCR was sampled from a human donor with melanoma. The CDR3 nucleotides read TGCAGCGCATCGGGACAGGGGGCAGATACGCAGTATTTT. Protein sequence: CSASGQGADTQYF.